This T cell receptor beta chain emerged from a study of beta chain features in type 1 diabetes. Overall study findings and caveats: The naive, central memory and Treg TCRB repertoires of patients appeared to be more similar to one another than those of healthy donors. Researchers report that Type 1 diabetes patients had moderately but significantly shorter TCRB CDR3s across all four CD4+ subsets. Patients with type 1 diabetes showed fewer VDJ junction insertions and more deletions.

In the case of this clone: What it binds is not known.

The sequenced template was cDNA made from the entire isolated RNA. Some clones are missing from TCRdb's copy, which holds only in-frame ones; the method was immunoSEQ multiplex PCR. This table holds about 360,000 clones, 10% to 15% found once. Material: naive CD4+ T cells from blood. The sequence came from a man between 18 and 29 years old in good health.

The CDR3 loop reads CASSSETDTGYTF. CDR3 DNA sequence: TGCGCCAGCAGCTCCGAGACGGACACTGGCTACACCTTC. The gene calls are TRBV5-1 and TRBJ1-2; perhaps TRBD1 as D (5 bases). CDR3 length: 13 amino acids. V lost 3 bases and J 7 bases, leaving 13 bases between the germline ends. The germline gives CDR1 SGHRS, CDR2 YFSETQ.